The 30 T cell receptor beta chains given below trace back to one sample, sequenced in a study of post-analysis software for immune sequencing data. Whole-study results and caveats: Controls showed lower frequencies than patients for 4 or 5 TRBV segments, and TRBV5-6, TRBV5-1 and TRBV20-1 were among these.

Prepared libraries of TCR beta cDNA carried unique molecular identifiers. TCRdb analysed the PCR reads with MiXCR anew, one entry per CDR3 protein. The table includes 450,000 to 700,000 distinct CDR3 sequences, roughly 40% detected once. These receptors' antigens are unknown. The specimen was blood. The receptors derive from a girl between 5 and 17 years old with multiple sclerosis.

V is TRBV12-3 or TRBV12-4 and J is TRBJ2-7; the D gene is possibly TRBD1 (6 bases). The CDR3 is 12 residues long. The V end was cut by 6 bases, the J end by 6 bases, with 12 bases between. CDR3 residues: CASSNWGREQYF. The CDR3 DNA reads as TGTGCCAGCAGCAACTGGGGGCGCGAGCAGTACTTC.

V gene TRBV12-3 or TRBV12-4 combines with J gene TRBJ2-5; TRBD1 matches at 9 bases. This CDR3 is 16 amino acids long. V trimming: 1 base; J trimming: 0 bases; junction bases outside the gene matches: 3. The DNA for the CDR3 is TGTGCCAGCAGTTTAGGAGGGACAGGGCACCAAGAGACCCAGTACTTC. Its protein is CASSLGGTGHQETQYF.

This clonotype was seen just once. One end of the junction varies from germline; a read error may be responsible. The rearrangement joins TRBV20-1 to TRBJ2-7, with TRBD1 as a possible D gene (5 bases). The CDR3 contains 13 residues. Germline V gene lookup returns CDR1 DFQATT and CDR2 SNEGSKA (reference sequence). The DNA of the CDR3 is TGCGGTGCTACAAGGGGCCGCTCCTACGAGCAGTACTTC. Encoded protein: CGATRGRSYEQYF.

The gene calls are TRBV12-3 or TRBV12-4 and TRBJ2-3; D might be TRBD2 (5 bases). The V and J ends lost 6 bases and 13 bases respectively, with 14 bases between them. This CDR3 has 11 residues. The DNA for the CDR3 is TGTGCCAGCAGGGAAGGACTGAGCAAGTATTTT. This encodes CASREGLSKYF.

This clonotype has just a few counts. The gene calls are TRBV3-1 and TRBJ2-7; TRBD2 matches at 9 bases. Germline CDR1 and CDR2: LGHDT and YNNKEL (reference sequence). V shed 6 bases and J 2 bases; nucleotides not matched to a gene: 8. The CDR3 has 15 amino acids. The CDR3 sequence is CASSHSGSGAYEQYF. CDR3 sequence (DNA): TGTGCCAGCAGTCATAGCGGGAGTGGGGCCTACGAGCAGTACTTC.

The sample holds many counts of this clonotype. The rearrangement joins TRBV7-2 to TRBJ2-7; 8 bases align to TRBD2. V dropped 4 bases and J dropped 3; count of bases not matched to a gene: 2. The CDR3 runs to 13 residues. Germline-derived CDR1 and CDR2 are SGHTA and FQGNSA. CDR3 DNA: TGTGCCAGCAGCTCGGGGGGGAGCTACGAGCAGTACTTC. Protein sequence: CASSSGGSYEQYF.

The chain recombines TRBV20-1 with TRBJ2-5; 13 bases fit TRBD2. The V gene end was trimmed by 7 bases and the J gene end by 5 bases; junction bases not matched to a gene: 10. Germline values: CDR1 DFQATT, CDR2 SNEGSKA (reference sequence). The CDR3 spans 15 residues. CDR3 nucleotide sequence: TGCAGTGGGACTAGCGGGGGCGCCCATGGGGAGACCCAGTACTTC. Translation: CSGTSGGAHGETQYF.

This chain joins TRBV7-2 and TRBJ1-5, with D unresolved. V shed 3 bases and J shed 1 base, with 7 bases lying between them. Germline V gene data show CDR1 as SGHTA and CDR2 as FQGNSA. This CDR3 is built from 14 residues. The CDR3 reads CASSLYNSNQPQHF. For the CDR3, the DNA is TGTGCCAGCAGCTTGTATAACAGCAATCAGCCCCAGCATTTT.

The rearrangement joins TRBV20-1 to TRBJ1-2; no definite D call. This CDR3 has 14 residues. Germline CDR1 and CDR2: DFQATT and SNEGSKA (reference sequence). V gave up 5 bases and J gave up 7 bases, with 20 bases separating them. As DNA, the CDR3 is TGCAGTGCTCCGGTACAAGGAATGGGATTTGGCTACACCTTC. The encoded protein is CSAPVQGMGFGYTF.

The rearrangement joins TRBV12-3 or TRBV12-4 to TRBJ1-5; D is unclear. CDR3 length: 14 amino acids. The ends were cut back, 2 bases at V and 3 bases at J, with 8 bases in the middle. CDR3 loop: CASSLIGNNQPQHF. DNA for the CDR3: TGTGCCAGCAGTTTAATAGGGAACAATCAGCCCCAGCATTTT.

This clonotype was recorded once. The rearrangement joins TRBV20-1 to TRBJ2-3; D is possibly TRBD1 or TRBD2 (6 bases each). Germline CDR1 and CDR2: DFQATT and SNEGSKA (reference sequence). The CDR3 contains 15 residues. The CDR3 is CSASRGGGGTDTQYF. The CDR3 region has the DNA TGCAGCGCTTCGCGTGGGGGCGGGGGCACAGATACGCAGTATTTT.

This clonotype has only a few counts. Mismatch with germline at one junction end may stem from a read error. This sequence joins TRBV5-1 and TRBJ2-3, with 9 positions matching TRBD2. The CDR3 sequence is 15 residues long. Germline lookup yields CDR1 SGHRS and CDR2 YFSETQ. CDR3 loop: CASSLSGGSTDTQYF. The CDR3 DNA follows: TGTGCCAGCAGTTTAAGCGGGGGGAGCACAGATACGCAGTATTTT.

There are a few counts of this clonotype. V usage is TRBV5-6 and J usage is TRBJ2-5; 11 positions agree with TRBD1. Trimming removed 3 bases from V and 3 bases from J; junction bases left unmatched: 10. The CDR3 runs to 17 residues. Looked up from germline, CDR1 is SGHDT and CDR2 is YYEEEE. The CDR3: CASSSPPGQGGKETQYF. CDR3 DNA sequence: TGTGCCAGCAGCTCCCCTCCGGGACAGGGGGGGAAAGAGACCCAGTACTTC.

This chain connects TRBV6-5 to TRBJ1-6; 8 nucleotides agree with TRBD1. The CDR3 length is 16 residues. Germline V gene data show CDR1 as MNHEY and CDR2 as SVGAGI. V lost 5 bases to trimming and J lost 5 bases; unmatched junction nucleotides: 8. Written as DNA, the CDR3 is TGTGCCAGCAGTACAGGGGGGTCGGGCAATAATTCACCCCTCCACTTT. It yields the protein CASSTGGSGNNSPLHF.

For this clonotype: Germline and junction disagree at one end, which may indicate a read error. The V call is TRBV12-3 or TRBV12-4, the J call TRBJ2-3; the match to TRBD2 covers 7 bases. This CDR3 contains 14 residues. The CDR3 bases are TGTGCCAGCAGTGCAGCGGGAAGAGCAGATGCGCAGTATTTT. It codes for CASSAAGRADAQYF.

CDR3 sequence: CATSRDRDRGFLVTEAFF. CDR3 DNA: TGTGCCACCAGCAGAGATCGGGACAGGGGATTCTTGGTCACTGAAGCTTTCTTT. The V gene is TRBV15, the J gene TRBJ1-1, with 10 bases identical to TRBD1. With V trimmed by 0 bases and J by 4 bases, 11 bases remained unmatched. CDR3 length equals 18 residues. The germline V gene has CDR1 LNHNV and CDR2 YYDKDF (reference sequence). Complete variable domain (other parts from reference TRBV15 and TRBJ1-1): DAMVIQNPRYQVTQFGKPVTLSCSQTLNHNVMYWYQQKSSQAPKLLFHYYDKDFNNEADTPDNFQSRRPNTSFCFLDIRSPGLGDTAMYLCATSRDRDRGFLVTEAFFGQGTRLTVV.

This clonotype showed up just a few times. The chain recombines TRBV4-2 with TRBJ1-2, with D hard to call. Germline-derived CDR1 and CDR2 are LGHNA and YNFKEQ. This CDR3 has 14 residues. V was shortened by 0 bases and J by 3 bases, with 8 bases between the two germline ends. CDR3 amino acids: CASSQDPGYYGYTF. The CDR3 region has the DNA TGTGCCAGCAGCCAAGATCCCGGGTACTATGGCTACACCTTC.

The genes are TRBV20-1 and TRBJ2-1, with D tentatively TRBD2 (5 bases). The V gene lost 7 bases and the J gene lost 6 bases, with 19 bases spanning the gap. The CDR3 is 14 residues long. The V gene's germline CDR1 is DFQATT and CDR2 SNEGSKA (reference sequence). The CDR3 reads CSGSLREASNEQFF. The DNA for the CDR3 is TGCAGTGGCAGTTTACGGGAAGCCAGCAATGAGCAGTTCTTC.

The V call is TRBV7-2, the J call TRBJ2-5, with no clear D. This CDR3 region has 14 residues. CDR1 is SGHTA and CDR2 is FQGNSA in the germline V gene. The V and J ends lost 1 base and 4 bases respectively, with 10 bases between them. CDR3 loop: CASSLVAQRETQYF. The CDR3 DNA reads TGTGCCAGCAGCTTAGTTGCACAGAGAGAGACCCAGTACTTC.

This sequence joins TRBV5-1 and TRBJ2-3; 7 bases match TRBD2. CDR1 is SGHRS and CDR2 is YFSETQ in the germline V gene. This CDR3 is built from 15 residues. The trim removed 4 bases at V and 0 bases at J, leaving 5 bases unmatched. The CDR3 here is CASSRRAGSTDTQYF. The CDR3 DNA follows: TGCGCCAGCAGCCGTCGAGCGGGGAGCACAGATACGCAGTATTTT.

This chain's CDR3 is CASSLGGEYEQYF. Written as DNA, the CDR3 is TGCGCCAGCAGCTTGGGGGGCGAATACGAGCAGTACTTC. The chain joins TRBV5-1 to TRBJ2-7, with a possible D match to TRBD1 (5 bases). This CDR3 region has 13 residues. V dropped 0 bases and J dropped 4 bases, with 8 bases sitting between them. In germline, CDR1 is SGHRS, CDR2 YFSETQ.

In this sample, this clonotype turned up a few times. The rearrangement uses TRBV20-1 and TRBJ2-5; no reliable D call. V shed 4 bases and J shed 4 bases, with 16 bases lying between them. The CDR3 runs 14 residues. Germline V gives CDR1 DFQATT, CDR2 SNEGSKA (reference sequence). DNA for the CDR3: TGCAGTGCTACCCGCGGAAGGGCCCCAGAGACCCAGTACTTC. Residues: CSATRGRAPETQYF.

The genes are TRBV10-3 and TRBJ2-5, with TRBD1 identical over 9 bases. Trimming took 7 bases from V and 5 from J; bases not matched to a gene: 5. The CDR3 sequence is 13 residues long. Germline CDR1 ENHRY, CDR2 SYGVKD. Here the CDR3 reads CAIMGQGQETQYF. DNA of the CDR3: TGTGCCATCATGGGACAGGGACAGGAGACCCAGTACTTC.

This clonotype was detected only a few times. The chain carries TRBV5-1 and TRBJ1-2; TRBD1 matches 7 bases. The junction had 8 bases not matched to a gene; V was cut back by 5 bases and J by 4 bases. Germline assignment: CDR1 SGHRS and CDR2 YFSETQ. CDR3 size: 14 residues. The chain's CDR3 is CASRRIDRVYGYTF. The CDR3 DNA reads TGCGCCAGCAGACGAATTGACAGGGTCTATGGCTACACCTTC.

Notes on this clonotype: A single base separates this from a much larger clone, so it may be a read error. This chain links TRBV20-1 with TRBJ2-7; D call uncertain. Looked up from germline, CDR1 is DFQATT and CDR2 is SNEGSKA (reference sequence). There are 12 residues in the CDR3. CDR3 sequence: CSAGDRPYEQYF. The CDR3 DNA follows: TGCAGTGCTGGAGATCGCCCCTACGAGCAGTACTTC.

This chain's CDR3 is CASSLRQPYEQYF. The CDR3 DNA sequence: TGCGCCAGCAGCTTGAGGCAGCCCTACGAGCAGTACTTC. The genes are TRBV5-1 and TRBJ2-7; D not certain. Deletions cut 1 base from V and 2 bases from J, with 7 bases between. CDR1 SGHRS and CDR2 YFSETQ come from the germline V gene. This CDR3 comprises 13 residues.

The rearrangement uses TRBV29-1 and TRBJ1-1; D perhaps matches TRBD1 (5 bases). CDR1 and CDR2 from the germline V gene are SQVTM and ANQGSEA. This CDR3 has 13 amino acids. V was shortened by 4 bases and J by 4 bases, with 13 bases between the two germline ends. The DNA for the CDR3 is TGCAGCGTTGGTCGAGGGAGGGGCACTGAAGCTTTCTTT. Translating gives CSVGRGRGTEAFF.

This chain uses TRBV28 with TRBJ2-7; TRBD1 matches at 7 bases. Germline CDR1 reads MDHEN; CDR2 reads SYDVKM. The length of the CDR3 is 15 residues. V trimming: 4 bases; J trimming: 2 bases; junction bases outside the gene matches: 8. For the CDR3, the DNA is TGTGCCAGCAGTTCGACAGGGATAGCGACCTACGAGCAGTACTTC. Its translation is CASSSTGIATYEQYF. Filled out from reference TRBV28 and TRBJ2-7, the complete variable domain reads DVKVTQSSRYLVKRTGEKVFLECVQDMDHENMFWYRQDPGLGLRLIYFSYDVKMKEKGDIPEGYSVSREKKERFSLILESASTNQTSMYLCASSSTGIATYEQYFGPGTRLTVT.

This clonotype was detected a few times. The chain uses TRBV28 and TRBJ2-7, with a tentative D call TRBD2 (6 bases). CDR1 is MDHEN and CDR2 is SYDVKM in the germline V gene. With 6 bases removed from V and 2 bases from J, the gap between germline ends came to 11 bases. This CDR3 has 13 residues. The DNA for the CDR3 is TGTGCCAGCAGACCCGGAGGGCCCTACGAGCAGTACTTC. Protein: CASRPGGPYEQYF.

This clonotype has only a few counts. The CDR3 DNA reads TGTGCCAGCAGTGACCTTTCCGAGGGGGAGCAGTTCTTC. Translation gives CASSDLSEGEQFF. The chain links TRBV6-4 to TRBJ2-1, with D perhaps TRBD1 or TRBD2 (5 bases each). Germline CDR1 and CDR2: MRHNA and SNTAGT. V gave up 2 bases and J gave up 10 bases, with 12 bases separating them. The CDR3 is made up of 13 amino acids.